The 7 T cell receptor beta chains below come from one sample, sequenced in a study of blood T cell repertoires in COVID-19. Only in-frame clones appear in the TCRdb table, and some are missing; sequencing was by immunoSEQ multiplex PCR. The table shows fewer than 400,000 clones, with over 90% occurring only once. Material: PBMCs or T cells enriched from blood (not recorded which). These receptors all come from a woman aged 25-40 years who had been exposed to COVID-19.

The chain is built from TRBV7-9 and TRBJ2-7; no definite D call. Germline CDR1 is SEHNR and CDR2 is FQNEAQ (reference sequence). Trimming took off 0 bases at V and 4 bases at J, with 7 bases between the two ends. The CDR3 runs to 13 residues. CDR3 DNA sequence: TGTGCCAGCAGCTTAGCGGGCAGGTACGAGCAGTACTTC. The encoded protein is CASSLAGRYEQYF.

The chain joins TRBV29-1 to TRBJ2-5; 7 positions match TRBD1. The V gene end was trimmed by 7 bases and the J gene end by 5 bases; junction bases not matched to a gene: 10. The CDR3 consists of 13 residues. Germline V gene lookup returns CDR1 SQVTM and CDR2 ANQGSEA. The CDR3 protein is CSAVTGFKETQYF. The CDR3 region has the DNA TGCAGCGCCGTGACAGGGTTTAAGGAGACCCAGTACTTC.

In this sample, this clone turned up a few times. The genes are TRBV5-6 and TRBJ1-1; D is unclear. V lost 6 bases, J lost 1 base, and 4 bases lay in between. The CDR3 sequence is 11 residues long. Looked up from germline, CDR1 is SGHDT and CDR2 is YYEEEE. CDR3 loop: CASNKNTEAFF. The CDR3, as DNA: TGTGCCAGCAATAAGAACACTGAAGCTTTCTTT. The whole variable domain, filled in from reference TRBV5-6 and TRBJ1-1, reads DAGVTQSPTHLIKTRGQQVTLRCSPKSGHDTVSWYQQALGQGPQFIFQYYEEEERQRGNFPDRFSGHQFPNYSSELNVNALLLGDSALYLCASNKNTEAFFGQGTRLTVV.

The CDR3 sequence: CASSTLREETQYF. The CDR3 region has the DNA TGTGCCAGCAGCACCCTGAGAGAAGAGACCCAGTACTTC. The genes are TRBV11-2 and TRBJ2-5; D is ambiguous. Germline assignment: CDR1 SGHAT and CDR2 FQNNGV. V was shortened by 5 bases and J by 3 bases, with 10 bases between the two germline ends. This CDR3 region has 13 residues. The whole variable domain, remainder taken from reference TRBV11-2 and TRBJ2-5, is EAGVAQSPRYKIIEKRQSVAFWCNPISGHATLYWYQQILGQGPKLLIQFQNNGVVDDSQLPKDRFSAERLKGVDSTLKIQPAKLEDSAVYLCASSTLREETQYFGPGTRLLVL.

The rearrangement links TRBV6-2 or TRBV6-3 to TRBJ1-2; weak D call: TRBD1 (6 bases). This CDR3 has 15 residues. Trimming shortened V by 5 bases and J by 3 bases, and 16 bases separated the two germline ends. Germline V gives CDR1 MNHEY, CDR2 SVGEGT. This chain's CDR3 is CASSGSQGMHYGYTF. CDR3 in DNA: TGTGCCAGCAGTGGATCCCAGGGGATGCACTATGGCTACACCTTC.

The chain links TRBV30 to TRBJ2-2; perhaps TRBD2 as D (5 bases). The germline gives CDR1 GTSNPN, CDR2 SVGIG (reference sequence). CDR3 length: 13 residues. V lost 5 bases to trimming and J lost 7 bases, with 14 bases between them. CDR3 residues: CAWAGQLGGELFF. The CDR3 DNA reads TGTGCCTGGGCGGGCCAGTTGGGCGGGGAGCTGTTTTTT.

V gene TRBV7-9 combines with J gene TRBJ1-1; TRBD1 might be the D (5 bases). The V end lost 5 bases, the J end lost 0 bases, and 16 bases lay between the germline ends. Germline V lookup: CDR1 SEHNR, CDR2 FQNEAQ (reference sequence). The CDR3 extends over 16 amino acids. CDR3 bases: TGTGCCAGCAGCCCAGGGAGGGGCGGCATGAACACTGAAGCTTTCTTT. It codes for CASSPGRGGMNTEAFF.